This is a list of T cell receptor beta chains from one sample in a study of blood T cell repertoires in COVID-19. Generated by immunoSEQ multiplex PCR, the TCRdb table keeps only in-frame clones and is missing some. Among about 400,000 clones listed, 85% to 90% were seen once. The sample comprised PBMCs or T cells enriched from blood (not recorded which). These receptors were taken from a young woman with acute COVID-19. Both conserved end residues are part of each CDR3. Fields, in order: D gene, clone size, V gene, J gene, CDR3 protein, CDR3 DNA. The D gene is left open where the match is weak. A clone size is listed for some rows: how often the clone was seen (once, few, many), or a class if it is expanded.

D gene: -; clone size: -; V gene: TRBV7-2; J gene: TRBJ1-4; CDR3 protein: CASSRGGNEKLFF; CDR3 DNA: TGTGCCAGCAGCCGGGGGGGAAATGAAAAACTGTTTTTT
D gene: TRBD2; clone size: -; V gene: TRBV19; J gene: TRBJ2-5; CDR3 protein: CASSTREGETQYF; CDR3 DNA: TGTGCCAGTAGTACCCGGGAGGGGGAGACCCAGTACTTC
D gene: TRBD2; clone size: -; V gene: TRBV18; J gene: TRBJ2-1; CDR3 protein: CASSLLAAGTYNEQFF; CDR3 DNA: TGTGCCAGCTCACTCCTGGCAGCGGGGACCTACAATGAGCAGTTCTTC
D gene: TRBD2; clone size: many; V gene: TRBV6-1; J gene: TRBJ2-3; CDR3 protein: CASSEVAGGPDTQYF; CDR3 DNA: TGTGCCAGCAGTGAAGTAGCGGGGGGGCCGGATACGCAGTATTTT
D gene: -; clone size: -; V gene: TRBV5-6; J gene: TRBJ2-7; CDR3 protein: CASSLEQEGPYEQYF; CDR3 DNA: TGTGCCAGCAGCTTGGAACAGGAAGGACCCTACGAGCAGTACTTC
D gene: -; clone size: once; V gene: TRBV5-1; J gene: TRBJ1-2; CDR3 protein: CASSLRGGNYGYTF; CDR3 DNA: TGCGCCAGCAGCCTAAGGGGGGGAAACTATGGCTACACCTTC
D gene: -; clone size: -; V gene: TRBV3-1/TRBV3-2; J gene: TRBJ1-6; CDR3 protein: CASSQDGGPYNSPLHF; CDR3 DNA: TGTGCCAGCAGCCAAGATGGGGGCCCATATAATTCACCCCTCCACTTT
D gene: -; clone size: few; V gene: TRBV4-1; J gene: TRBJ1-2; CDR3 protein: CASSQGSFGYGYTF; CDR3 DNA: TGCGCCAGCAGCCAAGGGTCTTTCGGGTATGGCTACACCTTC
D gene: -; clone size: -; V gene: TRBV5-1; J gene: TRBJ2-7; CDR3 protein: CASSLARPPYEQYF; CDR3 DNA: TGCGCCAGCAGCTTGGCTAGGCCCCCCTACGAGCAGTACTTC
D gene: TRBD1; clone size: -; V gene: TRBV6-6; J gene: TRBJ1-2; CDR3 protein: CASTHQWTGRGVGYTF; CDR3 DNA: TGTGCCAGCACCCACCAGTGGACAGGCAGGGGCGTCGGCTACACCTTC
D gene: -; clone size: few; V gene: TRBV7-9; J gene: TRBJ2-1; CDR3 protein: CASSSHSPGVQFF; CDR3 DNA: TGTGCCAGCAGCTCCCATAGCCCGGGGGTGCAGTTCTTC
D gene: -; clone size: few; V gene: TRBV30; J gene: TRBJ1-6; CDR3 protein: CAWGTHNSPLHF; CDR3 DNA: TGTGCCTGGGGGACACACAATTCACCCCTCCACTTT
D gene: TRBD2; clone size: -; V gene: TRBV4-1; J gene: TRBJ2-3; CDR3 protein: CASSLAGTYTDTQYF; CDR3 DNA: TGCGCCAGCAGCTTAGCGGGGACCTACACAGATACGCAGTATTTT
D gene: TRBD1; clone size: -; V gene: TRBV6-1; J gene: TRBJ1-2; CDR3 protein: CASSELGQAYGYTF; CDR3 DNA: TGTGCCAGCAGTGAATTAGGACAGGCATATGGCTACACCTTC
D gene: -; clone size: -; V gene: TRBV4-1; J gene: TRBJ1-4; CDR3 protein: CASSLRTGRNEKLFF; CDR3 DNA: TGCGCCAGCAGCCTCCGGACGGGGAGGAATGAAAAACTGTTTTTT
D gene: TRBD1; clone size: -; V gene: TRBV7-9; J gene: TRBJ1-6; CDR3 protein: CASSPRTGVVGGNSPLHF; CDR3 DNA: TGTGCCAGCAGCCCCCGGACAGGGGTTGTGGGCGGTAATTCACCCCTCCACTTT
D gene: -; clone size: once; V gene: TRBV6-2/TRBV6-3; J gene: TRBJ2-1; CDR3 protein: CASSYSVLAPTDEQFF; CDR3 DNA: TGTGCCAGCAGTTACTCGGTACTAGCCCCTACGGATGAGCAGTTCTTC
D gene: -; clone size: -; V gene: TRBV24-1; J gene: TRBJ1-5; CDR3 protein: CATSPGVNQPQHF; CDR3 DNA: TGTGCCACCAGCCCAGGGGTGAATCAGCCCCAGCATTTT
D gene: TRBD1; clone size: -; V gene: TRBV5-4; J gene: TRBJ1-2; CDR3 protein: CASSLGAGGDYGYTF; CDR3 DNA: TGTGCCAGCAGCTTGGGGGCAGGGGGCGACTATGGCTACACCTTC
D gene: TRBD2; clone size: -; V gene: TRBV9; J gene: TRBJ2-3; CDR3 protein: CASSGGQTSGGWETQYF; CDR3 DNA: TGTGCCAGCAGCGGAGGGCAGACTAGCGGGGGATGGGAGACGCAGTATTTT
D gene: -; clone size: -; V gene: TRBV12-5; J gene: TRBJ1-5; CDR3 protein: CASGGGDHSNQPQHF; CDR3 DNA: TGTGCTAGTGGAGGGGGGGACCATAGCAATCAGCCCCAGCATTTT
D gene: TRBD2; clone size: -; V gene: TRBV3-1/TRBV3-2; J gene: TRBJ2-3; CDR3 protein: CASSQGGLAPLNFGRTQYF; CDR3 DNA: TGTGCCAGCAGCCAAGGGGGACTAGCCCCTCTCAACTTCGGTCGGACGCAGTATTTT